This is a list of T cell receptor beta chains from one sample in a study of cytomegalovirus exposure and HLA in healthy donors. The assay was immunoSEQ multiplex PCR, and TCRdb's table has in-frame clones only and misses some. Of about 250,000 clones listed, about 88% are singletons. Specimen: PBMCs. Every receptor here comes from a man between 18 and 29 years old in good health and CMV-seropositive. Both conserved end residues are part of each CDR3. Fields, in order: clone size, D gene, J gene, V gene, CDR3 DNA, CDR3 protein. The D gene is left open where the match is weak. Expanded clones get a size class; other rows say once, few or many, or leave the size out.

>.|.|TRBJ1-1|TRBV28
TGTGCCAGCAGGTCGTTTGGGGGCATGAACACTGAAGCTTTCTTT
CASRSFGGMNTEAFF
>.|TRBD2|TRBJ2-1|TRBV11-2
TGTGCCAGCAGCTCCCGGGCTAGCGGGGTCACCTACAATGAGCAGTTCTTC
CASSSRASGVTYNEQFF
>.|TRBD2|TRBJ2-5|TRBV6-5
TGTGCCAGCAGCCGGGGACTAGCGGGACAAGAGACCCAGTACTTC
CASSRGLAGQETQYF
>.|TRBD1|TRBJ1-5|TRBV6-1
TGTGCCAGCAGTGTAGGATGGAGGGGGCCTTACCGGCATCAGCCCCAGCATTTT
CASSVGWRGPYRHQPQHF
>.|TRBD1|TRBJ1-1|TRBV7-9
TGTGCCAGCAGTCGGACAGGGAACACTGAAGCTTTCTTT
CASSRTGNTEAFF
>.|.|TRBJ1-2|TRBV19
TGTGCCAGTAGTATAGATAGGCAACAGAGCTATGGCTACACCTTC
CASSIDRQQSYGYTF
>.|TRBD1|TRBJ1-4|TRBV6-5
TGTGCCAGCAGTTTCGACAGGGGTGAAAAACTGTTTTTT
CASSFDRGEKLFF
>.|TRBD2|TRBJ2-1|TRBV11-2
TGTGCCAGCAGCACCGGACTAGTCCCCAATGAGCAGTTCTTC
CASSTGLVPNEQFF
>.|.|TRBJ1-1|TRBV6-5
TGTGCCAGCAGTTCAAGGCAGGGGTACACTGAAGCTTTCTTT
CASSSRQGYTEAFF
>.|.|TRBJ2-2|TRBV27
TGTGCCAGCACATCCCTAATTGGCGGGGAGCTGTTTTTT
CASTSLIGGELFF
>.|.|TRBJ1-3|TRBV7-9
TGTGCCAGCAGCCCGGGCCCTGGAAACACCATATATTTT
CASSPGPGNTIYF
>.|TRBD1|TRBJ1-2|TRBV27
TGTGCCACGGGGGGACAGGGTTTCGGCTACACCTTC
CATGGQGFGYTF
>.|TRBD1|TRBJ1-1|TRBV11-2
TGTGCCAGCAAGATGGACAGGGAGAACACTGAAGCTTTCTTT
CASKMDRENTEAFF
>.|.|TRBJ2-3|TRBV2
TGTGCCAGCAGCTCGACAGATACGCAGTATTTT
CASSSTDTQYF
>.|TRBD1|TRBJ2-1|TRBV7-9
TGTGCCAGCAGCTTAGGGACAGGGGCGATGATTGAGCAGTTCTTC
CASSLGTGAMIEQFF
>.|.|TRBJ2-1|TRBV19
TGTGCCAGTAGTCCCTCGGGTTTCAATGAGCAGTTCTTC
CASSPSGFNEQFF
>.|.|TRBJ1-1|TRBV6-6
TGTGCCAGCACCTTCACAATGAACACTGAAGCTTTCTTT
CASTFTMNTEAFF
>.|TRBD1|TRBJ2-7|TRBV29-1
TGCAGCGTTAAGACAGGGAAGTCCTACGAGCAGTACTTC
CSVKTGKSYEQYF
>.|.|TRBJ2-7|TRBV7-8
TGTGCCAGCAGCTTAGCGGGCGAGCAGTACTTC
CASSLAGEQYF
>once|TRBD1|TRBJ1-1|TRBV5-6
TGTGCCAGCACCCTCAGGACAGGACTTGAAGCTTTCTTT
CASTLRTGLEAFF
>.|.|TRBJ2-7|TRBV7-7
TGTGCCAGCAGCTTTTCTGGGGCGGGGGAGCAGTACTTC
CASSFSGAGEQYF
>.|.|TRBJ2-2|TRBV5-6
TGTGCCAGCAGCGAGGGCAACACCGGGGAGCTGTTTTTT
CASSEGNTGELFF
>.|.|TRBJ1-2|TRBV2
TGTGCCAGCAGTGAGGCAGGGAACTATGGCTACACCTTC
CASSEAGNYGYTF
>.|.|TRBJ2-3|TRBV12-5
TGTGCTAGTGGTTTGTACGGGACTAGCACAGATACGCAGTATTTT
CASGLYGTSTDTQYF
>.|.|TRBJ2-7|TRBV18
TGTGCCAGCTCACCACGAAACACCGACTACGAGCAGTACTTC
CASSPRNTDYEQYF
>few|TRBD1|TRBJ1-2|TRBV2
TGTGCCAGCAGTCTAGCCGGGACAGGCGAGTATGGCTACACCTTC
CASSLAGTGEYGYTF
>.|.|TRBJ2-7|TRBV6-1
TGTGCCAGCAGTGAACTTTCCCTACGGGGCCAGCAGTACTTC
CASSELSLRGQQYF
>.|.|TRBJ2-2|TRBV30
TGTGCCTGTCAGCCGGGACGGGTAGTCGGGGAGCTGTTTTTT
CACQPGRVVGELFF
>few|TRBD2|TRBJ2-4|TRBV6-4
TGTGCCAGCAGTGACTCTTCTAGCGGGAGTTCCATTCAGTACTTC
CASSDSSSGSSIQYF
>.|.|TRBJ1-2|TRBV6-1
TGTGCCAGCAGCCCCATCGGGGGGAGCTATGGCTACACCTTC
CASSPIGGSYGYTF
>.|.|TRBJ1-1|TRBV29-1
TGCAGCGTGCAAACAGGGTCGAGAAACACTGAAGCTTTCTTT
CSVQTGSRNTEAFF
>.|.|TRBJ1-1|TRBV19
TGTGCCAGTAGTAGTGGACATCTTGAAGCTTTCTTT
CASSSGHLEAFF
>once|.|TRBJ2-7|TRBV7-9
TGTGCCAGCAGCATGGGGGTTGACGAGCAGTACTTC
CASSMGVDEQYF
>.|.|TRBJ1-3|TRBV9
TGTGCCAGCAGCGTACAGGGTGCGAACTCTAGGGCTGGAAACACCATATATTTT
CASSVQGANSRAGNTIYF
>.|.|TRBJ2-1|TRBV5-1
TGCGCCAGCAGCTTGGCAGGGACGGCCCTCAATGAGCAGTTCTTC
CASSLAGTALNEQFF
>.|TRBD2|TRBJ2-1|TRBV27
TGTGCCAGCACCAGGGTAAGCGGGGTCTACAATGAGCAGTTCTTC
CASTRVSGVYNEQFF
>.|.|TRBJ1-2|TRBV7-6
TGTGCCAGTCGAAAGACCTATGGCTACACCTTC
CASRKTYGYTF
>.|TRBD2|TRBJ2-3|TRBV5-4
TGTGCCGGGACCGAGCGGGGCAGGAGAGATACGCAGTATTTT
CAGTERGRRDTQYF
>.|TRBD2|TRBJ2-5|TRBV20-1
TGCAGTGCTAAGCGGGAGGTGACCCAGTACTTC
CSAKREVTQYF
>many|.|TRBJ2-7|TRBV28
TGTGCCAGCAGTGGCGGCGTCGCCTACGAGCAGTACTTC
CASSGGVAYEQYF
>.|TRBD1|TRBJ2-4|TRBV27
TGTGCCAGCAGTAGGGACAGACTAGCCAAAAACATTCAGTACTTC
CASSRDRLAKNIQYF
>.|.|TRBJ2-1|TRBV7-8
TGTGCCAGCAGCTTACCCGCTGACCGCCTAAATGAGCAGTTCTTC
CASSLPADRLNEQFF
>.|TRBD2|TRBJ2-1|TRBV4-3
TGCGCCAGCAGCCAACTGACTAGCGGGACTGTGAATGAGCAGTTCTTC
CASSQLTSGTVNEQFF
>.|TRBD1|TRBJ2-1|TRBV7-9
TGTGCCAGCAGCTTAGCACAGGGGGTTGGTGAGCAGTTCTTC
CASSLAQGVGEQFF
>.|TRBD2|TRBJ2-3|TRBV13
TGTGCCAGCGTCTCAGGGGCTAGCGGGAGTGGAGATACGCAGTATTTT
CASVSGASGSGDTQYF
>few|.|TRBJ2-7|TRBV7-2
TGTGCCAGCAGCGTGCAGTCCTACGAGCAGTACTTC
CASSVQSYEQYF
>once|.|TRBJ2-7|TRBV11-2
TGTGCCAGCAGCGGACGGGGCCTAAACTACGAGCAGTACTTC
CASSGRGLNYEQYF
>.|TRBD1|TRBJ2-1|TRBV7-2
TGTGCCAGCAGTTCCGACAGGGGGCGGGAGCAGTTCTTC
CASSSDRGREQFF
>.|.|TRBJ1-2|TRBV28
TGTGCCAGCAGTTTGCGGTCCGTATGGGGAGGCTACACCTTC
CASSLRSVWGGYTF